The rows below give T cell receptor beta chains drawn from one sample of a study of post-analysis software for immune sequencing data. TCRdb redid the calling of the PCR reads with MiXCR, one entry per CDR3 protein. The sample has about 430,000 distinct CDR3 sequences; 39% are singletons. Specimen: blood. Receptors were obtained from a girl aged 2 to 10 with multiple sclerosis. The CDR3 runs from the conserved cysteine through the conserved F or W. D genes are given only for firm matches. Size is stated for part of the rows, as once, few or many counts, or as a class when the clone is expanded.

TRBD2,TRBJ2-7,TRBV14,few,CASSRGLAGPLYEQYF,TGTGCCAGCAGCCGAGGGCTAGCGGGACCACTCTACGAGCAGTACTTC
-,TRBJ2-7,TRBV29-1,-,CGVEQGTYEQYF,TGCGGCGTAGAACAGGGAACCTACGAGCAGTACTTC
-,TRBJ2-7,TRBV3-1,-,CASSPFNQDYEQYF,TGTGCCAGCAGCCCCTTTAACCAGGATTACGAGCAGTACTTC
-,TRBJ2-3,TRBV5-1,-,CASSCRQGTDTQYF,TGCGCCAGCAGCTGCCGCCAGGGTACAGATACGCAGTATTTT
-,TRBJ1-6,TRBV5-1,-,CASSLRGFGSPLHF,TGCGCCAGCAGCTTGAGAGGGTTTGGGTCACCCCTCCACTTT
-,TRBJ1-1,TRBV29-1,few,CSGTTGSTEAFF,TGCAGCGGAACTACAGGCAGCACTGAAGCTTTCTTT
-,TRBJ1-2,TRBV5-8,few,CASSRLRIGYTF,TGTGCCAGCAGCCGACTACGAATAGGCTACACCTTC
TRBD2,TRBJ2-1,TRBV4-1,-,CASSGRGLAGPYNEQFF,TGCGCCAGCAGCGGGCGGGGACTAGCGGGACCCTACAATGAGCAGTTCTTC
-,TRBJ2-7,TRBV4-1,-,CASSQMAGNTYEQYF,TGCGCCAGCAGCCAAATGGCAGGGAATACCTACGAGCAGTACTTC
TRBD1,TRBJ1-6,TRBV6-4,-,CASSRDSSYNSPLHF,TGTGCCAGCAGCCGGGACAGCTCCTATAATTCACCCCTCCACTTT
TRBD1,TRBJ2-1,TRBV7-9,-,CASSLGQGRQFF,TGTGCCAGCAGCCTAGGACAGGGGAGGCAGTTCTTC
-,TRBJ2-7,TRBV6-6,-,CASSSGVPSYEQYF,TGTGCCAGCAGCTCAGGGGTCCCGTCCTACGAGCAGTACTTC
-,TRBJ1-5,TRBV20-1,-,CSARIGTNQPQHF,TGCAGTGCTAGAATCGGTACTAATCAGCCCCAGCATTTT
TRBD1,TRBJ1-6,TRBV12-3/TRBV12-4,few,CASTKDRVSPLHF,TGTGCCAGCACCAAGGACAGGGTGTCACCCCTCCACTTT
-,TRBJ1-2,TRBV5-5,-,CASRVQGNYGYTF,TGTGCCAGCAGAGTCCAGGGTAACTATGGCTACACCTTC
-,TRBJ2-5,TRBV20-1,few,CSARYGFADVMYQETQYF,TGCAGTGCTAGATATGGCTTCGCGGACGTTATGTACCAAGAGACCCAGTACTTC
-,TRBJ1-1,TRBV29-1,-,CSVEFRGFMNTEAFF,TGCAGCGTTGAATTTCGGGGATTCATGAACACTGAAGCTTTCTTT
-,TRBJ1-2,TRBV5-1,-,CASSTSGDYGYTF,TGCGCCAGCTCCACCTCGGGGGACTATGGCTACACCTTC
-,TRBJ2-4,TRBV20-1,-,CSARGPSDQNIQYF,TGCAGTGCTAGAGGACCCTCCGACCAAAACATTCAGTACTTC
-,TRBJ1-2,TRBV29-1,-,CSVAGTVPDGYTF,TGCAGCGTTGCCGGGACGGTCCCTGATGGCTACACCTTC
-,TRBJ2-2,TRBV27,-,CASRQGGRELFF,TGTGCCAGCAGGCAGGGGGGAAGAGAGCTGTTTTTT
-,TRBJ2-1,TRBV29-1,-,CSVKGGMRLYNEQFF,TGCAGCGTTAAGGGGGGGATGCGTCTCTACAATGAGCAGTTCTTC
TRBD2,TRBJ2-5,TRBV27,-,CASSSRLAGVETQYF,TGTGCCAGCAGTTCCCGACTAGCGGGTGTGGAGACCCAGTACTTC
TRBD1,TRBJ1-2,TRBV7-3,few,CASSSQGGEGYTF,TGTGCCAGCAGCTCCCAGGGGGGGGAAGGCTACACCTTC
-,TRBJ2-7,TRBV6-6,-,CASSFSSGQSYEQYF,TGTGCCAGCAGTTTTTCCAGCGGACAGTCCTACGAGCAGTACTTC
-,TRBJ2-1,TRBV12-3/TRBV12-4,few,CASRSTGSYNEQFF,TGTGCCAGCAGGTCGACAGGCTCCTACAATGAGCAGTTCTTC
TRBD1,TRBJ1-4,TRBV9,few,CASSANRGPRMKEHENEKLFF,TGTGCCAGCAGCGCCAACAGGGGCCCTAGAATGAAAGAGCATGAGAATGAAAAACTGTTTTTT
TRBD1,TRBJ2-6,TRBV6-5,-,CASSYVGQGVAGANVLTF,TGTGCCAGCAGTTACGTCGGACAGGGGGTAGCCGGGGCCAACGTCCTGACTTTC
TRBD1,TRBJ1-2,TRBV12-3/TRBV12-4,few,CASATGQGRVYGYTF,TGTGCCAGCGCGACTGGACAGGGTAGGGTCTACGGCTACACCTTC